One T cell receptor beta chain is described in this entry. No antigen is known for it. Sequencing used immunoSEQ multiplex PCR; TCRdb keeps in-frame clones, though not all of them. The sample shows about 2,900 clones, 70% to 80% of them seen only once. The data stem from a study of PD-1 blockade in classical Hodgkin lymphoma. Study-wide findings and caveats: TCR diversity rose significantly by C4D1 in CD4+ but not CD8+ cells. Patients who responded completely had about the same baseline diversity as newly diagnosed patients.

Specified time point: cycle 4 day 1 (C4D1), after 5 to 7 weeks of nivolumab. All the patients suffered relapse after autologous stem cell transplantation, and brentuximab vedotin exposure differed. PBMCs were thawed, and CD8+ T cells were then isolated from them by magnetic negative selection. The CDR3 consists of 17 residues. V was trimmed by 5 bases and J by 3 bases, leaving 20 bases between them. Germline CDR1 MNHEY, CDR2 SMNVEV (reference sequence). This material consisted of CD8+ T cells from blood, taken before the fourth cycle of nivolumab. This sequence joins TRBV27 and TRBJ1-5; TRBD1 is a possible D gene (6 bases). The receptor was isolated from a human donor with classical Hodgkin lymphoma. CDR3 residues: CASSRPRGGAYNQPQHF. The DNA of the CDR3 is TGTGCCAGCAGTCGCCCGAGGGGGGGGGCCTACAATCAGCCCCAGCATTTT.